Sequencing of this TCR beta chain was carried out in a study of T cells in Graves' hyperthyroidism and ophthalmopathy. Study overall: Peripheral blood samples were taken at initial diagnosis, prior to any treatment.

This clonotype was seen at least ten times. Its cognate antigen is unknown. The CDR3 totals 12 residues. V lost 2 bases and J 4 bases, leaving 5 bases between the germline ends. Germline lookup yields CDR1 MDHEN and CDR2 SYDVKM. Uncontrolled infection, other autoimmune disease, pregnancy or lactation disqualified patients from enrolment. For the diagnoses, clinical symptoms, serum thyroxine and TRAb, thyroid ultrasound and orbital computed tomography were used. What was amplified from RNA transcripts were TCR beta CDR3 regions. Primed by the HTBI set, a first-round RT-PCR was run on the TCR CDR3. TCRdb re-called the multiplex PCR reads through MiXCR, storing one row per CDR3 protein. The profile shows about 400,000 distinct CDR3 sequences, under 15% of them singletons. Whole-study findings and limits: For ophthalmopathy, model prediction preceded onset by a median approximately 6 months.

V is TRBV28 and J is TRBJ2-5; D is unresolved. The sequencing input was blood. The TCR sequence derives from a woman in her 30s with Graves' hyperthyroidism. The CDR3 spells CASSLVGETQYF. CDR3 nucleotide sequence: TGTGCCAGCAGTTTAGTAGGAGAGACCCAGTACTTC.